A single T cell receptor beta chain is shown here with its context. The entry originates in a study of blood T cell repertoires in COVID-19. Study information: Researchers got acute and convalescent COVID-19 samples from the United States, Italy and Spain. T cells, B-cell-depleted T cells, or PBMCs supplied cDNA or gDNA.

Germline values: CDR1 SGHRS, CDR2 YFSETQ. Unmatched junction bases numbered 6, after V lost 1 base and J lost 10 bases. CDR3 length equals 15 residues. Per the authors' pipeline: Amplification of reference gene primers provided the estimated nucleated cell counts. The repertoire was sequenced with immunoSEQ multiplex PCR; TCRdb's copy has only in-frame clones and lacks some. The DNA gave D and trimming, while V, J and clone size come from that table. This sample carries 110,000 to 150,000 clones, about 76% of them seen once, and the ten largest clones take about 7.5%. The clonotype comes from a human donor in a cohort sampled during active COVID-19. V is TRBV5-1 and J is TRBJ1-5; 12 positions match TRBD1. Sequences were obtained from peripheral blood. The DNA for the CDR3 is TGCGCCAGCAGCTTGTCCGGGACAGGGGGCGATCCCCAGCATTTT. Translating it yields CASSLSGTGGDPQHF. The whole variable domain, filled in from reference TRBV5-1 and TRBJ1-5, reads KAGVTQTPRYLIKTRGQQVTLSCSPISGHRSVSWYQQTPGQGLQFLFEYFSETQRNKGNFPGRFSGRQFSNSRSEMNVSTLELGDSALYLCASSLSGTGGDPQHFGDGTRLSIL.